The entry that follows covers one TCR beta chain sequence. No antigen is known for it. No base qualities exist here, and no much larger clone lies one base off it. The germline V gene encodes CDR1 SGHRS and CDR2 YFSETQ. Relative to germline, V is missing 2 bases and J is missing 2 bases, with 4 bases of the junction outside any gene match. From cysteine to phenylalanine, the CDR3 is 15 amino acids long. Only the CDR3 part of the read is kept: 45 bases, read in frame from the first base. These data originate in a study of OX40 agonist ivuxolimab in advanced cancers. About the study as a whole: Ivuxolimab was a fully human IgG2 agonistic monoclonal antibody targeting the costimulatory receptor OX40 (CD134). Intravenous ivuxolimab was administered to patients every 2 weeks at six dose levels: 0.01, 0.1, 0.3, 1.5, 3 and 10 mg/kg. Of the roughly 52 dose-escalation patients, hepatocellular carcinoma was present in 19, melanoma in about 15, renal cell carcinoma in 9 and head and neck cancer in 9. The dose-escalation cohort was around 83% male with a mean age of 60 years, ranging from roughly 23 to 85. Prior anti-PD-1, anti-PD-L1 or anti-CTLA-4 therapy was permitted, and checkpoint inhibitors had been received by about two fifths of dose-escalation patients. Partial responses were achieved by three dose-escalation patients, of whom one had hepatocellular carcinoma and two had cutaneous melanoma. Peripheral TCRbeta sequencing was intended to test whether TCR sequence diversity was altered and clonal T-cell expansion was caused by ivuxolimab. The paper describes the monotherapy dose-escalation part (N of about 47 patients) of the phase I trial of ivuxolimab.

Genomic DNA was extracted from sorted cells for sequencing of the TCRbeta CDR3 region. The immunoSEQ Assay was used to sequence the TCRbeta CDR3 regions. TCRdb obtained this table from immuneACCESS and retained in-frame rearrangements with V and J assigned. These tables miss some clones; where compared with another copy, unresolved V genes account for less than half of the shortfall, and the remainder is unexplained. The sample contains tens of thousands of clones, 89% of them found a single time. Around 12% of the sample lies in the top ten. What the research found in general, with its limitations: Low levels of normalized T-cell clonal expansion were also shown by some nonresponding patients. In the 0.1-3.0 mg/kg groups, partial responders had among the lowest normalized peripheral clonal expansion, particularly in CD8+ T cells. Clonal expansion of both CD4+ and CD8+ blood T cells was observed from baseline to week 6 at doses 0.1 to 3.0 mg/kg. The antigen specificity of the clonally expanded peripheral T cells was not determined. After ivuxolimab, CD8+ T cells had more expanded clones than CD4+ T cells on average.

Patients with autoimmune disease history or receiving systemic immunosuppression were excluded from the trial. In every dose cohort, peripheral blood was drawn for TCR sequencing at baseline, cycle 4 day 1, and cycle 7 day 1. The samples were drawn from a first-in-human, open-label, multicenter phase I dose-escalation trial of ivuxolimab. The trial enrolled adults with locally advanced or metastatic head and neck squamous cell, hepatocellular, melanoma or renal cell carcinoma. Before TCR sequencing, CD4+ and CD8+ T cells were separately sorted from peripheral blood. The rearranged chain carries TRBV5-1 and TRBJ2-1; 7 central bases correspond to TRBD1. This clonotype originated in an adult with an advanced solid tumor such as melanoma, head and neck, liver or kidney cancer. The sequenced sample was CD4+ or CD8+ T cells sorted from blood, obtained in a trial of the OX40 agonist ivuxolimab. DNA sequence: TGCGCCAGCAGCTTAAGGCAGGGGGCCTACAATGAGCAGTTCTTC. It encodes CASSLRQGAYNEQFF.